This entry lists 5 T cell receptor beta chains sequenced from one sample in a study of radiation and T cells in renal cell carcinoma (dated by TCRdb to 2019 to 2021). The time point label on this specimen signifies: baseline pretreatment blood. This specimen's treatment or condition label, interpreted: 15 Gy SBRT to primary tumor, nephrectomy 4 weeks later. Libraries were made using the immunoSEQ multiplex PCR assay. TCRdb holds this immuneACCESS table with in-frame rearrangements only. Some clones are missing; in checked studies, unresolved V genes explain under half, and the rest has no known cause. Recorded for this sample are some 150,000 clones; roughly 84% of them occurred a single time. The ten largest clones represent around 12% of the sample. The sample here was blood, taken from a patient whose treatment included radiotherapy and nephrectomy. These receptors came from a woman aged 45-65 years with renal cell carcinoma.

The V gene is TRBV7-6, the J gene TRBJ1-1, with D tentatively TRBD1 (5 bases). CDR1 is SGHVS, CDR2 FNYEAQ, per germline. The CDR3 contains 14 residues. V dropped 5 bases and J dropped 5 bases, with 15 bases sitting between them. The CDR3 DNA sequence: TGTGCCAGCAGCCGGGGGTCCCAGAGGACTGAAGCTTTCTTT. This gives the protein CASSRGSQRTEAFF.

The CDR3 spells CAWTNSNQPQHF. The CDR3 nucleotides are TGTGCCTGGACGAACAGCAATCAGCCCCAGCATTTT. V usage is TRBV30 and J usage is TRBJ1-5; no firm D call. Trimming pared 4 bases from V and 1 base from J, leaving 5 bases between. CDR1 is GTSNPN, CDR2 SVGIG, per germline (reference sequence). CDR3 length: 12 amino acids.

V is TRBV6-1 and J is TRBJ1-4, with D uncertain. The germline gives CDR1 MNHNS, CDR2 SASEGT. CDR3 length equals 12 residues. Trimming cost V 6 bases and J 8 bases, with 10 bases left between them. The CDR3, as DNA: TGTGCCAGCAGGACCCTCCAGGAAAAACTGTTTTTT. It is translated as CASRTLQEKLFF.

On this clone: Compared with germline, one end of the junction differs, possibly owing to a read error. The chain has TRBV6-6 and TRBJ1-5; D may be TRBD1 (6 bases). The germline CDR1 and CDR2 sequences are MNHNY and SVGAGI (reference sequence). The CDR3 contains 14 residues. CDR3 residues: CAGSYGQTNQPQHF. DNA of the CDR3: TGTGCCGGCAGTTACGGACAGACCAATCAGCCCCAGCATTTT.

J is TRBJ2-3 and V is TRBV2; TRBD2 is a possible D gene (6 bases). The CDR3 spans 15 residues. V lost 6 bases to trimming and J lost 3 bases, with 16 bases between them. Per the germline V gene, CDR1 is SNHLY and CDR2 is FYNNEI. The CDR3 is CASRGRRGGTDTQYF. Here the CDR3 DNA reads TGTGCCAGCAGGGGACGGAGGGGCGGGACAGATACGCAGTATTTT.